This TCR beta chain emerged from a study of blood T cell repertoires in COVID-19. Repertoires were generated with immunoSEQ multiplex PCR, while TCRdb's copy carries only in-frame clones and drops some. Here the sample spans around 80,000 clones, around 88% being singletons. This TCR was sampled from a woman aged 80 or over with acute or convalescent COVID-19. The material sequenced was peripheral blood.

The CDR3 region is CASTQGGGHTGELFF. The CDR3 nucleotides read TGTGCCAGCACCCAAGGGGGGGGTCACACCGGGGAGCTGTTTTTT. The rearrangement joins TRBV21-1 to TRBJ2-2; TRBD2 is taken as the D call from the table, unchecked against the DNA. TRBV21-1 has pseudogene status. This CDR3 has 15 residues.